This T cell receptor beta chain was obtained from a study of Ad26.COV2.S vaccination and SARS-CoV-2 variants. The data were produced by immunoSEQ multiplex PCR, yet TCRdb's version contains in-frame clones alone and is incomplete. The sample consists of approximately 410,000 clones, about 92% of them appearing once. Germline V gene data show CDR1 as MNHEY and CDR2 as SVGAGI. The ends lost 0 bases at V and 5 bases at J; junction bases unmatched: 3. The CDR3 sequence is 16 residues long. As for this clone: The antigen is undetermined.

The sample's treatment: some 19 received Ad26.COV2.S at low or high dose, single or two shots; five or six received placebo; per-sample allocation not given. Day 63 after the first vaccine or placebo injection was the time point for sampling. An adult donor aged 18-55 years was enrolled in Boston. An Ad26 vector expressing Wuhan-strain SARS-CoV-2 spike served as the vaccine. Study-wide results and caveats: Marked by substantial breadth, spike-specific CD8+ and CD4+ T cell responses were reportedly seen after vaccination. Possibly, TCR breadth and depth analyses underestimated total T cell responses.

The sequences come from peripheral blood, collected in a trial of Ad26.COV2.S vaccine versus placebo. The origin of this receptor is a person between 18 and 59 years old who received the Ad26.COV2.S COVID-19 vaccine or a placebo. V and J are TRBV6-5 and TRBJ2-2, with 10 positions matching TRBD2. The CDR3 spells CASSYSRTSGTGELFF. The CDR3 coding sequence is TGTGCCAGCAGTTACTCCAGGACTAGCGGTACCGGGGAGCTGTTTTTT.